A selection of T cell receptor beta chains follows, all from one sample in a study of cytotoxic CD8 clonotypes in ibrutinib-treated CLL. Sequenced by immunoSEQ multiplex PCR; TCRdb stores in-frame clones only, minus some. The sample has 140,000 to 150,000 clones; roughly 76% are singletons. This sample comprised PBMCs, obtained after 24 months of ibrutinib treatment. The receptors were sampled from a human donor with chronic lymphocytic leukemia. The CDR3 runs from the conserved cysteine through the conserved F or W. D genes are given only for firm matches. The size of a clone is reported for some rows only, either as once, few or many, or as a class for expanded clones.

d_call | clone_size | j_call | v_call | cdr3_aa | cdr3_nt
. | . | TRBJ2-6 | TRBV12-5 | CASGLGDPGSGANVLTF | TGTGCTAGTGGTTTGGGAGACCCAGGGTCAGGGGCCAACGTCCTGACTTTC
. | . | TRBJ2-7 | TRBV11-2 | CASSPLSGPYEQYF | TGTGCCAGCAGCCCACTGTCGGGGCCCTACGAGCAGTACTTC
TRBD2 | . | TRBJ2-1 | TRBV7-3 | CASSPLAGGGEQFF | TGTGCCAGCAGCCCCCTAGCGGGAGGGGGTGAGCAGTTCTTC
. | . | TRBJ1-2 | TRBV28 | CASSFRESGYGYTF | TGTGCCAGCAGTTTTCGGGAAAGCGGCTATGGCTACACCTTC
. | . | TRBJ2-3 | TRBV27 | CASSVARADTQYF | TGTGCCAGCAGTGTCGCCCGGGCAGATACGCAGTATTTT
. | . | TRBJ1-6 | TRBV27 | CASSLGGFNNSPLHF | TGTGCCAGCAGTTTAGGCGGATTCAATAATTCACCCCTCCACTTT
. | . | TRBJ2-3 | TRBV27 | CASSPRTASADTQYF | TGTGCCAGCAGTCCAAGGACGGCTTCGGCAGATACGCAGTATTTT
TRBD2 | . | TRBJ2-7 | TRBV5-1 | CASSPGLAGGSEQYF | TGCGCCAGCAGCCCGGGACTAGCGGGAGGAAGCGAGCAGTACTTC
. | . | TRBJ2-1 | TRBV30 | CAWRGQGPSGEQFF | TGTGCCTGGAGGGGGCAGGGGCCCTCGGGTGAGCAGTTCTTC
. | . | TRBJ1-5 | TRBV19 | CASSAHRGGASSSQHF | TGTGCCAGTAGTGCCCACCGAGGGGGGGCTTCCTCCTCCCAGCATTTT
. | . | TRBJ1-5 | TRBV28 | CASTPGPGQPQHF | TGTGCCAGCACCCCGGGGCCGGGGCAGCCCCAGCATTTT
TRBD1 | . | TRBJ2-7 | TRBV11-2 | CASSPGQTYEQYF | TGTGCCAGCAGCCCGGGACAGACGTACGAGCAGTACTTC
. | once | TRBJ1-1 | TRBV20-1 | CSADRETEAFF | TGCAGTGCGGACAGAGAGACTGAAGCTTTCTTT
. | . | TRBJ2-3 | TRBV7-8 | CASGEGASGDTQYF | TGTGCCAGCGGGGAGGGGGCGTCCGGGGATACGCAGTATTTT
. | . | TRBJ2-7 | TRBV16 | CASSQSGGAPSYEQYF | TGTGCCAGCAGCCAATCGGGCGGGGCCCCTTCCTACGAGCAGTACTTC
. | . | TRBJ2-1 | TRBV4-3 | CASSPRADSYNEQFF | TGCGCCAGCAGCCCGCGGGCCGACTCCTACAATGAGCAGTTCTTC
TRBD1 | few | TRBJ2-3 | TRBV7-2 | CASSLRDRGTDTQYF | TGTGCCAGCAGCCTACGGGACAGGGGCACAGATACGCAGTATTTT
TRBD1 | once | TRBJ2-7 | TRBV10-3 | CATSAAGGYEQYF | TGTGCCACCAGCGCAGCAGGGGGCTACGAGCAGTACTTC
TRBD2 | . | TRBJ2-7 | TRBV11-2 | CASSPGLAFTYEQYF | TGTGCCAGCAGCCCCGGACTAGCGTTTACCTACGAGCAGTACTTC